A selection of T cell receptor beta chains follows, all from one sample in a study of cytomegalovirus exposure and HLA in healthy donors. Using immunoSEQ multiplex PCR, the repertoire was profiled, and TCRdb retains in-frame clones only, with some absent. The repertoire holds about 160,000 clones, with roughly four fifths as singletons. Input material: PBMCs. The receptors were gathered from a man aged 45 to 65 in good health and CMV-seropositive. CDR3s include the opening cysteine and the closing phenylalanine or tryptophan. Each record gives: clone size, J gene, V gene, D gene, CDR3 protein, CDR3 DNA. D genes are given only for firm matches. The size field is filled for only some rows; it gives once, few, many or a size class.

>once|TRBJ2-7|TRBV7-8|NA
CASRRWRDSTYEQYF
TGTGCCAGCAGGAGGTGGAGGGATTCGACCTACGAGCAGTACTTC
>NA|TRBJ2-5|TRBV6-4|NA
CASSHQGKRETQYF
TGTGCCAGCAGCCACCAGGGTAAACGAGAGACCCAGTACTTC
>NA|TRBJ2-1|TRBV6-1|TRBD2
CASSPRTSGGNEQFF
TGTGCCAGCAGTCCCCGGACTAGCGGAGGCAATGAGCAGTTCTTC
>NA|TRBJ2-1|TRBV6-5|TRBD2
CASLPVAGGLDEQFF
TGTGCCAGCCTCCCGGTAGCGGGCGGCCTCGATGAGCAGTTCTTC
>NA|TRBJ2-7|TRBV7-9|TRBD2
CASSLGRTREFNEQYF
TGTGCCAGCAGCTTAGGGCGAACGCGGGAGTTTAACGAGCAGTACTTC
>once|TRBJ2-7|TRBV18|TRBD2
CASRTGTSGYEQYF
TGTGCCAGCCGGACCGGGACTAGCGGGTACGAGCAGTACTTC
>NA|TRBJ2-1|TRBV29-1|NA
CSVEVPAGGDNEQFF
TGCAGCGTTGAGGTTCCGGCGGGCGGAGACAATGAGCAGTTCTTC
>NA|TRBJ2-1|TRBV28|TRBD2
CASSWPRRTSGRVDEQFF
TGTGCCAGCAGTTGGCCCCGTCGGACTAGCGGGAGGGTCGATGAGCAGTTCTTC
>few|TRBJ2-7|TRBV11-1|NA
CASSFGRGYEQYF
TGTGCCAGCAGCTTCGGTAGGGGCTACGAGCAGTACTTC
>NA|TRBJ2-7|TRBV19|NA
CASSPSGLWSEQYF
TGTGCCAGTAGCCCCTCAGGGTTATGGAGCGAGCAGTACTTC
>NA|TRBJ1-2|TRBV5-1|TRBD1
CASSGTGGNGYTF
TGCGCCAGCAGCGGGACAGGGGGTAATGGCTACACCTTC
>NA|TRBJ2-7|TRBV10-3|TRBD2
CAISDVIAGDYEQYF
TGTGCCATCAGCGACGTAATAGCGGGTGACTACGAGCAGTACTTC
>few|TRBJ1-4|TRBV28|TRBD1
CASSTGTGWLGEKLFF
TGTGCCAGCAGTACCGGGACAGGGTGGTTGGGTGAAAAACTGTTTTTT
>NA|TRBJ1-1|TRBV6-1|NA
CASSAGVAAEAFF
TGTGCCAGCAGCGCGGGTGTGGCCGCGGAAGCTTTCTTT
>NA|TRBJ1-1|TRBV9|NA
CASSVDVQLNTEAFF
TGTGCCAGCAGCGTAGATGTACAGCTGAACACTGAAGCTTTCTTT
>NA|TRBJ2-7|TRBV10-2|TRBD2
CASSPSGTSGSYEQYF
TGCGCCAGCAGCCCATCCGGGACTAGCGGATCCTACGAGCAGTACTTC
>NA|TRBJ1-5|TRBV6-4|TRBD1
CASSAGQGTKPQHF
TGTGCCAGCAGTGCTGGACAGGGGACAAAGCCCCAGCATTTT
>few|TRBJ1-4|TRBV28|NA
CASSLTATNEKLFF
TGTGCCAGCAGTTTGACAGCAACTAATGAAAAACTGTTTTTT
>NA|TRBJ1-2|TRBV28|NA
CASRPQTAAHGYTF
TGTGCCAGCAGGCCACAGACAGCTGCCCATGGCTACACCTTC
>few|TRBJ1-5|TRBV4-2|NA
CASSQDRAGWQPQHF
TGTGCCAGCAGCCAAGATAGGGCGGGTTGGCAGCCCCAGCATTTT
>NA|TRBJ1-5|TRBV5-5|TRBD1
CASSSGTGANNRNQPQHF
TGTGCCAGCAGTTCCGGGACAGGGGCGAACAACCGGAATCAGCCCCAGCATTTT
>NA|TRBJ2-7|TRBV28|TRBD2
CASTPGLAGGTAYEQYF
TGTGCCAGCACCCCGGGACTAGCGGGAGGAACTGCCTACGAGCAGTACTTC
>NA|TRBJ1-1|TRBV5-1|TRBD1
CASGTDMNTEAFF
TGCGCCAGCGGGACAGATATGAACACTGAAGCTTTCTTT
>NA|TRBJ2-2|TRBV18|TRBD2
CASSPGLAETGELFF
TGTGCCAGCTCACCAGGACTAGCTGAGACCGGGGAGCTGTTTTTT
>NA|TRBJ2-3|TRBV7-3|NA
CASSLNPGTRRGLGDTQYF
TGTGCCAGCAGCTTAAACCCCGGGACTAGGAGGGGGCTAGGAGATACGCAGTATTTT
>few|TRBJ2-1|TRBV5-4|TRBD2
CASSLAVSSYNEQFF
TGTGCCAGCAGCCTAGCGGTTAGCTCCTACAATGAGCAGTTCTTC
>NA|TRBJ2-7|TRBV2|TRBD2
CASTLAGDEQYF
TGTGCCAGCACGCTAGCGGGAGACGAGCAGTACTTC
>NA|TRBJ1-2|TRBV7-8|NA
CASSLARGQNYGYTF
TGTGCCAGCAGCTTAGCGCGAGGGCAAAACTATGGCTACACCTTC
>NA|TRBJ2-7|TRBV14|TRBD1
CASSQDWDRATYEQYF
TGTGCCAGCAGCCAAGATTGGGACAGGGCTACCTACGAGCAGTACTTC
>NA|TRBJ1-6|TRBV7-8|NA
CASSKGLNSPLHF
TGTGCCAGCAGCAAGGGGCTAAATTCACCCCTCCACTTT
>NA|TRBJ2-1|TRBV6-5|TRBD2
CASRELAGGYNEQFF
TGTGCCAGCAGAGAGCTAGCGGGAGGTTACAATGAGCAGTTCTTC
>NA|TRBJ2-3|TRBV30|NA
CAWSASTDTQYF
TGTGCCTGGAGTGCCTCCACAGATACGCAGTATTTT
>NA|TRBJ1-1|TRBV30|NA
CAWSEGGGFNTEAFF
TGTGCCTGGAGTGAAGGGGGGGGGTTCAACACTGAAGCTTTCTTT
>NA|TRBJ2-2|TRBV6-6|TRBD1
CASSAGTENTGELFF
TGTGCCAGCAGTGCCGGGACAGAGAACACCGGGGAGCTGTTTTTT
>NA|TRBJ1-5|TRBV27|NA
CASRAGGNQPQHF
TGTGCCAGCAGAGCGGGGGGCAATCAGCCCCAGCATTTT
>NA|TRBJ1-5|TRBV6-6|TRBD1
CASSYSTGGFNQPQHF
TGTGCCAGCAGTTACTCCACAGGGGGGTTTAATCAGCCCCAGCATTTT
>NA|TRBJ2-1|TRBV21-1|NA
CASSKRGSSYNEQFF
TGTGCCAGCAGCAAACGGGGTTCCTCCTACAATGAGCAGTTCTTC